These T cell receptor beta chains were read from a single sample in a study of T cells expressing NK-cell markers. TCRdb processed the 5' RACE reads again and assigns one entry to each CDR3 protein, with no DNA. The sample includes approximately 150,000 distinct CDR3 sequences. Sequenced input: blood T cells: a sorted CD56 or NKG2C T cell subset, CD4+ or CD8+ T cells, or bulk PBMC T cells (not recorded which). These TCRs come from a woman between 18 and 75 years old in good health. CDR3s include the opening cysteine and the closing phenylalanine or tryptophan.

>TRBV7-8|TRBJ2-2
CASSPISGLANTGELFF
>TRBV5-5|TRBJ2-2
CASSRDRSGANTGELFF
>TRBV12-3/TRBV12-4|TRBJ1-2
CASSFTQASGGYTF
>TRBV5-1|TRBJ1-6
CASSSGTANSPLHF
>TRBV7-2|TRBJ2-5
CASSQGGLKETQYF
>TRBV30|TRBJ2-7
CAWSVRSGDKQYF
>TRBV6-1|TRBJ1-3
CASSPGNSGNTIYF
>TRBV19|TRBJ1-1
CASSIGRGFGTEAFF
>TRBV7-3|TRBJ2-1
CASSLGTQGAYEQFF
>TRBV5-6|TRBJ2-2
CASSLFGRATGELFF
>TRBV9|TRBJ1-5
CASSVDRQGRSNQPQHF
>TRBV5-1|TRBJ2-5
CASSRRKQETQYF
>TRBV5-1|TRBJ2-7
CASSYVLAGGDEQYF
>TRBV5-1|TRBJ2-3
CASSFATGAQDTQYF
>TRBV5-1|TRBJ2-5
CASSSGQTYQETQYF
>TRBV7-3|TRBJ2-3
CASTYNPPGLSADTQYF
>TRBV5-1|TRBJ2-1
CASSSSLGGEQFF
>TRBV7-2|TRBJ2-2
CASSLTTGRVAGELFF
>TRBV6-6|TRBJ1-1
CASSYARTEAFF
>TRBV28|TRBJ2-2
CATGTSGSRTGELFF
>TRBV15|TRBJ2-1
CAVAGTSGLTMQFF
>TRBV12-3/TRBV12-4|TRBJ2-3
CASSLSGGADTQYF
>TRBV7-2|TRBJ1-1
CASRRDRSPSNTEAFF
>TRBV30|TRBJ2-1
CAWSVLDGEQFF
>TRBV20-1|TRBJ2-3
CSASGGLVTDTQYF
>TRBV20-1|TRBJ2-1
CSARDAGGGNNEQFF
>TRBV11-2|TRBJ1-1
CASSPRGSGGTEAFF